This record looks at one T cell receptor beta chain sequence and its context. Produced via immunoSEQ multiplex PCR; TCRdb's table is partial and in-frame only. The profile shows 85,000 to 130,000 clones, around nine tenths of them singletons. The data derive from a study of OX40 agonist ivuxolimab in advanced cancers. Blood got drawn at baseline, again on cycle 4 day 1, and then on cycle 7 day 1. Material: CD4+ or CD8+ T cells sorted from blood, obtained in a trial of the OX40 agonist ivuxolimab. This clonotype was obtained from an adult with an advanced solid tumor such as melanoma, head and neck, liver or kidney cancer.

CDR3: CASSVGPGELFF. The CDR3 region has the DNA TGTGCCAGCAGCGTAGGACCCGGGGAGCTGTTTTTT. V gene TRBV9 combines with J gene TRBJ2-2, with D unresolved. The CDR3 covers 12 residues. Germline values: CDR1 SGDLS, CDR2 YYNGEE. Trimming left V 0 bases short and J 6 bases short, with 3 bases between. Full variable domain (rest looked up from reference TRBV9 and TRBJ2-2): DSGVTQTPKHLITATGQRVTLRCSPRSGDLSVYWYQQSLDQGLQFLIQYYNGEERAKGNILERFSAQQFPDLHSELNLSSLELGDSALYFCASSVGPGELFFGEGSRLTVL.